This T cell receptor beta chain was obtained from a study of spatial heterogeneity in lung cancer. Study background: Sequencing consistently turned up more beta-chain sequences than alpha-chain sequences. Raw reads contained each unique TCR and UMI combination more than ten times on average.

Germline V gives CDR1 SGHDT, CDR2 YYEEEE. The CDR3 loop spans 13 amino acids. V lost 4 bases and J lost 5; bases outside the gene matches: 3. By its share, this clonotype is medium-sized. The antigen remains undetermined. Broader study findings: Tumoral mutation counts were tracked by counts of expanded intratumoral alpha and beta TCRs.

TCR cDNA molecules each had a unique molecular identifier. One entry per CDR3 protein results from TCRdb running MiXCR on the 5' RACE reads. The sample carries 1,500 to 2,000 distinct CDR3 sequences, around 15% recorded once. The time point: sample taken at primary tumor resection. The sequenced material consisted of unsorted whole RNA from tumor, nontumor lung or frozen PBMC. The rearrangement uses TRBV5-6 and TRBJ1-5; the match to TRBD1 covers 7 bases. Sequencing used lung tumor tissue, obtained at surgery. This sequence was found in a female donor with early-stage non-small cell lung cancer. CDR3 sequence: CASSTQGYQPQHF. In DNA, the CDR3 is TGTGCCAGCAGCACACAGGGGTATCAGCCCCAGCATTTT. Full variable domain (remainder filled in from reference TRBV5-6 and TRBJ1-5): DAGVTQSPTHLIKTRGQQVTLRCSPKSGHDTVSWYQQALGQGPQFIFQYYEEEERQRGNFPDRFSGHQFPNYSSELNVNALLLGDSALYLCASSTQGYQPQHFGDGTRLSIL.